This section outlines one T cell receptor (beta chain) sequence together with its context. Its antigen is unknown. Per the germline V gene, CDR1 is ENHRY and CDR2 is SYGVKD. CDR3 length: 13 residues. V lost 4 bases, J lost 8 bases, and 12 bases lay in between. This sample is drawn from a study of cytotoxic CD8 clonotypes in ibrutinib-treated CLL. Overall study: Outcomes included some 24 partial and 2 complete responses; after median about 68 months, approximately 14 stayed remitted and some 12 progressed. General study points: Baseline clonality exceeded age-matched healthy donors and tracked circulating CD8+ T-cell counts.

TCRdb's copy holds only in-frame clones and misses some; the assay was immunoSEQ multiplex PCR. The sample lists fewer than 50,000 clones; about 65% were seen once. The chain carries TRBV10-3 and TRBJ1-3; D unclear. The material sequenced was PBMCs, taken after 24 months of ibrutinib treatment. This clonotype was sampled from a human donor with chronic lymphocytic leukemia. CDR3 in amino acids: CAISGSTDYTIYF. Written as DNA, the CDR3 is TGTGCCATCAGTGGGAGTACGGATTACACCATATATTTT.